Below are 27 T cell receptor beta chains sequenced from a single sample in a study of radiation and T cells in renal cell carcinoma. Sample time point: baseline pretreatment blood. The treatment: 15 Gy SBRT to primary tumor, nephrectomy 4 weeks later. Sequencing used immunoSEQ multiplex PCR; TCRdb keeps in-frame clones, though not all of them. The sample consists of 110,000 to 150,000 clones, 83% of them appearing once. The source was blood, collected from a patient whose treatment included radiotherapy and nephrectomy. The receptors were sampled from a woman in her 50s with renal cell carcinoma.

The genes are TRBV5-1 and TRBJ2-7; the match to TRBD2 covers 9 bases. The CDR3 length is 15 residues. After removal of 4 bases from V and 2 bases from J, the junction contained 7 bases not matched to a gene. Germline CDR1 is SGHRS and CDR2 is YFSETQ. CDR3 in amino acids: CASSEGLASTYEQYF. CDR3 bases: TGCGCCAGCAGCGAGGGACTAGCTTCTACCTACGAGCAGTACTTC.

The count of this clone is one. The chain recombines TRBV11-2 with TRBJ2-7; D may be TRBD1 or TRBD2 (6 bases each). CDR1 is SGHAT and CDR2 is FQNNGV in the germline V gene. V was pared by 5 bases and J by 10 bases, with 12 bases between. The CDR3 has 11 residues. CDR3 nucleotides: TGTGCCAGCAGCCCCTCGGGGGCCCAGTACTTC. This gives the protein CASSPSGAQYF. The entire variable domain, with the rest obtained from reference TRBV11-2 and TRBJ2-7, is as follows: EAGVAQSPRYKIIEKRQSVAFWCNPISGHATLYWYQQILGQGPKLLIQFQNNGVVDDSQLPKDRFSAERLKGVDSTLKIQPAKLEDSAVYLCASSPSGAQYFGPGTRLTVT.

This clone was observed a single time. This rearrangement joins TRBV7-2 to TRBJ2-7, with 7 nucleotides matching TRBD1. Germline values: CDR1 SGHTA, CDR2 FQGNSA. The V and J ends lost 5 bases and 2 bases, in that order; junction bases with no gene match: 6. CDR3 size: 14 residues. In nucleotides, the CDR3 is TGTGCCAGCAGCCCAACGGGACAGCCCTACGAGCAGTACTTC. Translating gives CASSPTGQPYEQYF.

This clone was seen only once. V gene TRBV28 combines with J gene TRBJ1-4, with 12 nucleotides matching TRBD1. CDR1 is MDHEN and CDR2 is SYDVKM in the germline V gene. This CDR3 is built from 16 residues. Trimming at V came to 7 bases and at J to 10 bases, leaving 13 bases not matched to a gene. CDR3 sequence (DNA): TGTGCCAGCACCCCAGGGGGGCGGGACAGGGGGCGAAAACTGTTTTTT. This encodes CASTPGGRDRGRKLFF.

On this clone itself: A far larger clone is one nucleotide away, so this likely arose from a read error. The V and J genes are TRBV7-9 and TRBJ1-4, with D perhaps matching TRBD1 (6 bases). Trimming cost V 1 base and J 3 bases, with 9 bases left between them. CDR1 and CDR2 (germline): SEHNR, FQNEAQ (reference sequence). The CDR3 covers 15 residues. DNA of the CDR3: TGTGCCAGCAGCTTAGACGGGACACCTAATGAAAAACTGTTTTTT. This sequence encodes CASSLDGTPNEKLFF.

The chain links TRBV13 to TRBJ2-7, with 9 bases identical to TRBD1. This CDR3 has 15 amino acids. Trimming cost V 6 bases and J 1 base; bases outside gene matches: 7. The germline CDR1 and CDR2 sequences are PRHDT and FYEKMQ (reference sequence). In nucleotides, the CDR3 is TGTGCCAGCAGACTACAGGGACAGGGATCCTACGAGCAGTACTTC. Translation: CASRLQGQGSYEQYF. The variable domain in full, with the rest retrieved from reference TRBV13 and TRBJ2-7, is AAGVIQSPRHLIKEKRETATLKCYPIPRHDTVYWYQQGPGQDPQFLISFYEKMQSDKGSIPDRFSAQQFSDYHSELNMSSLELGDSALYFCASRLQGQGSYEQYFGPGTRLTVT.

The rearrangement links TRBV19 to TRBJ2-3; 9 bases map to TRBD2. The ends lost 4 bases at V and 1 base at J; junction bases unmatched: 9. The CDR3 runs to 17 residues. Germline CDR1 reads LNHDA; CDR2 reads SQIVND (reference sequence). The chain's CDR3 is CASSTVGLAGGTDTQYF. The CDR3 coding sequence is TGTGCCAGTAGTACTGTCGGGTTAGCGGGGGGCACAGATACGCAGTATTTT. The variable domain in full, with the rest retrieved from reference TRBV19 and TRBJ2-3, is DGGITQSPKYLFRKEGQNVTLSCEQNLNHDAMYWYRQDPGQGLRLIYYSQIVNDFQKGDIAEGYSVSREKKESFPLTVTSAQKNPTAFYLCASSTVGLAGGTDTQYFGPGTRLTVL.

The CDR3 DNA sequence: TGTGCCAGCAGCCCAGGGCCAGGAGACTCCTACGAGCAGTACTTC. Translation gives CASSPGPGDSYEQYF. The chain employs TRBV7-2 and TRBJ2-7, with D tentatively TRBD1 (5 bases). The CDR3 has 15 residues. Germline values: CDR1 SGHTA, CDR2 FQGNSA. Trimming took 5 bases from V and 0 from J, leaving 14 bases between them.

V is TRBV25-1 and J is TRBJ2-2; TRBD1 aligns across 9 bases. Trimming took 4 bases from V and 5 from J; bases not matched to a gene: 8. Per the germline V gene, CDR1 is MGHDK and CDR2 is SYGVNS. This CDR3 has 16 residues. The CDR3 sequence: CASSAYSGQGTGELFF. The CDR3 DNA reads as TGTGCCAGCAGTGCTTATTCCGGACAGGGGACCGGGGAGCTGTTTTTT. Drawing the rest from reference TRBV25-1 and TRBJ2-2, the complete variable domain is EADIYQTPRYLVIGTGKKITLECSQTMGHDKMYWYQQDPGMELHLIHYSYGVNSTEKGDLSSESTVSRIRTEHFPLTLESARPSHTSQYLCASSAYSGQGTGELFFGEGSRLTVL.

The V gene is TRBV4-3, the J gene TRBJ1-5, with 7 bases identical to TRBD1. Per the germline V gene, CDR1 is LGHNA and CDR2 is YSLEER. The ends lost 0 bases at V and 4 bases at J; junction bases unmatched: 6. CDR3 size: 16 residues. The chain's CDR3 is CASSQDRTGDNQPQHF. For the CDR3, the DNA is TGCGCCAGCAGCCAAGATCGAACAGGGGATAATCAGCCCCAGCATTTT.

The V and J genes are TRBV5-1 and TRBJ2-1; D uncertain. Trimming removed 6 bases from V and 4 bases from J, with 5 bases in between. CDR1 and CDR2 from the germline V gene are SGHRS and YFSETQ. The CDR3 sequence is 11 residues long. CDR3 in amino acids: CASMGYNEQFF. The CDR3 coding sequence is TGCGCCAGCATGGGTTACAATGAGCAGTTCTTC.

V and J are TRBV11-2 and TRBJ1-1; tentatively, D is TRBD1 (5 bases). This CDR3 has 16 residues. Deletions cut 2 bases from V and 1 base from J, with 14 bases between. Germline V gene data show CDR1 as SGHAT and CDR2 as FQNNGV. CDR3 residues: CASSLRLGTQNTEAFF. In DNA form, the CDR3 reads TGTGCCAGCAGCTTAAGGCTGGGGACTCAGAACACTGAAGCTTTCTTT.

The J gene is TRBJ2-5, the V gene TRBV30, with a weak D call TRBD1 (7 bases). Trimming stripped 5 bases from V and 5 bases from J, with 12 bases between. The germline V gene has CDR1 GTSNPN and CDR2 SVGIG (reference sequence). The CDR3 extends over 12 amino acids. The CDR3 DNA is TGTGCCTGGGAACCAGGGGGGGAGACCCAGTACTTC. Protein sequence: CAWEPGGETQYF.

This clone appeared once. This sequence joins TRBV11-2 and TRBJ2-7; perhaps TRBD2 as D (5 bases). This CDR3 contains 16 residues. The V and J ends lost 1 base and 2 bases respectively, with 15 bases between them. Per the germline V gene, CDR1 is SGHAT and CDR2 is FQNNGV. The CDR3 DNA sequence: TGTGCCAGCAGCTTAGGATTCCGGGAAACCGCCTACGAGCAGTACTTC. Its translation is CASSLGFRETAYEQYF.

Here the CDR3 DNA reads TGCGCCAGCACCGGGACGGTGAAATGGGAGCAGTTCTTC. Its protein is CASTGTVKWEQFF. V is TRBV5-1 and J is TRBJ2-1, with D perhaps TRBD1 or TRBD2 (5 bases each). There are 13 residues in the CDR3. The ends were cut back, 6 bases at V and 10 bases at J, with 17 bases in the middle. Germline V gives CDR1 SGHRS, CDR2 YFSETQ.

The chain links TRBV10-3 to TRBJ2-7, with TRBD2 matching 12 bases. The junction had 18 bases not matched to a gene; V was cut back by 6 bases and J by 3 bases. Germline CDR1 ENHRY, CDR2 SYGVKD. The CDR3 runs to 19 residues. The CDR3 reads CAISGDLAGGPQNYYEQYF. CDR3 DNA: TGTGCCATCAGCGGGGACCTAGCGGGAGGGCCTCAGAACTACTACGAGCAGTACTTC.

V and J are TRBV5-7 and TRBJ2-1, with D perhaps TRBD1 (6 bases). TRBV5-7 is identified as an open reading frame with a role that is uncertain. There are 12 residues in the CDR3. The V gene lost 5 bases and the J gene lost 10 bases, with 13 bases spanning the gap. CDR3 residues: CASRDSVPEQFF. The CDR3 DNA is TGTGCCAGCAGGGACAGTGTCCCCGAGCAGTTCTTC.

This chain connects TRBV25-1 to TRBJ1-2, with 7 positions matching TRBD1. Trimming took 10 bases from V and 6 from J; bases not matched to a gene: 11. Germline assignment: CDR1 MGHDK and CDR2 SYGVNS. The length of the CDR3 is 13 residues. CDR3 region: CATSYQQGNGYTF. In nucleotides, the CDR3 is TGTGCCACCAGCTACCAACAGGGGAATGGCTACACCTTC.

This clone has only one observation. V is TRBV9 and J is TRBJ1-5; D is possibly TRBD1 (6 bases). Trimming removed 3 bases from V and 7 bases from J, with 17 bases in between. The CDR3 length is 15 residues. In germline, CDR1 is SGDLS, CDR2 YYNGEE. For the CDR3, the DNA is TGTGCCAGCAGCGAAACGGGGGGCCTCGGACAGCCCCAGCATTTT. Translation: CASSETGGLGQPQHF.

This clone came up a few times. The chain joins TRBV2 to TRBJ2-5; D is unclear. The V and J ends lost 6 bases and 2 bases respectively, with 10 bases between them. CDR3 size: 13 residues. From germline, CDR1 is SNHLY and CDR2 FYNNEI. The CDR3 is CASSTDGQETQYF. The CDR3 DNA sequence: TGTGCCAGCAGCACCGACGGACAAGAGACCCAGTACTTC.

The V and J genes are TRBV20-1 and TRBJ2-7; the D gene is possibly TRBD2 (6 bases). The CDR3 runs 11 residues. Looked up from germline, CDR1 is DFQATT and CDR2 is SNEGSKA (reference sequence). The V and J ends lost 4 bases and 6 bases respectively, with 10 bases between them. Here the CDR3 DNA reads TGCAGTGCTACCCCGGGGGTCGAGCAGTACTTC. It codes for CSATPGVEQYF.

This chain uses TRBV29-1 with TRBJ2-3; 11 bases are a match to TRBD2. Germline trimming cut 4 bases from V and 1 base from J; bases unmatched to any gene: 1. Germline CDR1 reads SQVTM; CDR2 reads ANQGSEA. The CDR3 is made up of 14 amino acids. In nucleotides, the CDR3 is TGCAGCGTTGCACTAGCGGGGGGCACAGATACGCAGTATTTT. It codes for CSVALAGGTDTQYF.

The V and J genes are TRBV6-5 and TRBJ2-1; 7 bases map to TRBD1. This CDR3 spans 15 amino acids. V shed 6 bases, J shed 6 bases, and the junction held 11 bases outside the gene matches. Germline values: CDR1 MNHEY, CDR2 SVGAGI. CDR3 sequence reads: CASRQSGTAFNEQFF. CDR3 DNA: TGTGCCAGCAGACAATCCGGGACAGCATTCAATGAGCAGTTCTTC.

A few counts support this clone. The V and J genes are TRBV19 and TRBJ2-7; the D call may be TRBD1 or TRBD2 (6 bases each). This CDR3 has 15 residues. Trimming left V 3 bases short and J 7 bases short, with 19 bases between. Germline CDR1 is LNHDA and CDR2 is SQIVND (reference sequence). CDR3 loop: CASSMGGTREGEQYF. The CDR3 nucleotides are TGTGCCAGTAGTATGGGCGGGACACGGGAAGGAGAGCAGTACTTC.

There are a few counts of this clone. The J gene is TRBJ2-3, the V gene TRBV19; the D gene is possibly TRBD1 (5 bases). Between the trimmed V and J ends, which lost 5 bases and 0 bases, there was a span of 9 bases. Germline V gives CDR1 LNHDA, CDR2 SQIVND (reference sequence). This CDR3 comprises 14 residues. Here the CDR3 DNA reads TGTGCCAGTAGTTCGGACACTAGCACAGATACGCAGTATTTT. Encoded protein: CASSSDTSTDTQYF.

This chain joins TRBV7-9 and TRBJ1-6, with a weak D call TRBD1 (5 bases). V was trimmed by 3 bases and J by 9 bases, leaving 12 bases between them. Per germline, CDR1 SEHNR and CDR2 FQNEAQ (reference sequence). This CDR3 is built from 14 residues. CDR3 sequence reads: CASSLQGAGSPLHF. The CDR3 DNA follows: TGTGCCAGCAGCTTGCAAGGGGCCGGTTCACCCCTCCACTTT.

This chain joins TRBV4-3 and TRBJ1-1; TRBD1 might be the D (6 bases). The CDR3 sequence is 17 residues long. From germline, CDR1 is LGHNA and CDR2 YSLEER. Trimming left V 0 bases short and J 1 base short, with 15 bases between. The CDR3 DNA reads TGCGCCAGCAGCCAAGAGATCTGGACAGCGACGAACACTGAAGCTTTCTTT. It encodes CASSQEIWTATNTEAFF.